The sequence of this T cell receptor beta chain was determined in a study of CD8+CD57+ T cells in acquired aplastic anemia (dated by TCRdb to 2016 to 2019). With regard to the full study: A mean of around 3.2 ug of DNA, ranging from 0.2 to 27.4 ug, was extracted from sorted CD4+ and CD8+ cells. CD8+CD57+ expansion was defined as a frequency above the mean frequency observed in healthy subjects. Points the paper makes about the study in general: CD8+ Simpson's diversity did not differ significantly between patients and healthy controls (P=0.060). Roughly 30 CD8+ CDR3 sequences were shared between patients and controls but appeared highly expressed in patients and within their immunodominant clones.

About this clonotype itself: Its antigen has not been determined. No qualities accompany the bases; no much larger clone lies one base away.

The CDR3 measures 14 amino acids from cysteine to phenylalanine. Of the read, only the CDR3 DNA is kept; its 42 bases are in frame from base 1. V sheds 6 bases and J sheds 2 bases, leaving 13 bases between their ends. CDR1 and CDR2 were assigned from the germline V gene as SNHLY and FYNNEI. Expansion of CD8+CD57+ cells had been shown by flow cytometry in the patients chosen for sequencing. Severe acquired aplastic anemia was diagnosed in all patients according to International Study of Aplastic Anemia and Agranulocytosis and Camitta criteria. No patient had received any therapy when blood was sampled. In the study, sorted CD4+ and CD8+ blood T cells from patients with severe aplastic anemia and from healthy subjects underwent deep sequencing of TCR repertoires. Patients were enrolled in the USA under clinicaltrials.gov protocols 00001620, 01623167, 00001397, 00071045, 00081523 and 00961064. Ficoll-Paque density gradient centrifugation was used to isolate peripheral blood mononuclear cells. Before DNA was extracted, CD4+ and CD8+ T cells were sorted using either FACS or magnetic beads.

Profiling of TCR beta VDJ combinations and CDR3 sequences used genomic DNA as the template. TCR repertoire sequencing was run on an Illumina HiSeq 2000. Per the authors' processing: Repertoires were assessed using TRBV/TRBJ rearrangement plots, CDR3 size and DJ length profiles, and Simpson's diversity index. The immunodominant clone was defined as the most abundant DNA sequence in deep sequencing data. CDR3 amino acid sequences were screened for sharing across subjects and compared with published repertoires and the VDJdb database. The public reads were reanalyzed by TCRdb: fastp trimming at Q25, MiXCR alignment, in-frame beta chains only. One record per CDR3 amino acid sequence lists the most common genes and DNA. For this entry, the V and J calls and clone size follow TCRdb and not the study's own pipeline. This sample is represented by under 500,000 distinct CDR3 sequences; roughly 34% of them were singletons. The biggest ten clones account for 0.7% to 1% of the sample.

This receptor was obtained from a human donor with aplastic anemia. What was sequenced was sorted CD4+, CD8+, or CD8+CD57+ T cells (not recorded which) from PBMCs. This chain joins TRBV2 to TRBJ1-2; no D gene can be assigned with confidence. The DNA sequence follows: TGTGCCAGCAGCCCAGGCGCCGTGAACTATGGCTACACCTTC. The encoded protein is CASSPGAVNYGYTF. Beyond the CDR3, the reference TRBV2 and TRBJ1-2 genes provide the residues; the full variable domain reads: EPEVTQTPSHQVTQMGQEVILRCVPISNHLYFYWYRQILGQKVEFLVSFYNNEISEKSEIFDDQFSVERPDGSNFTLKIRSTKLEDSAMYFCASSPGAVNYGYTFGSGTRLTVV.